This T cell receptor (beta chain) was found in a study of cytomegalovirus exposure and HLA in healthy donors. The PCR made use of 60 Vbeta and 13 Jbeta primers. Sequencing used immunoSEQ multiplex PCR; TCRdb keeps in-frame clones, though not all of them. This sample's clone table lists 90,000 to 130,000 clones. With regard to this clone: Its antigen is not identified.

Study conclusions and caveats: Later on, an analysis tied over 15,000 TCR beta sequences to HLA alleles at 0.05 false discovery rate.

Material for sequencing was PBMCs. This sequence was found in a man in his forties in good health and CMV-seropositive.

The CDR3 sequence: CASSRFREVNTEAFF. CDR3 nucleotide sequence: TGTGCCAGCAGCAGGTTTAGGGAGGTGAACACTGAAGCTTTCTTT. The chain carries TRBV21-1 and TRBJ1-1. TRBV21-1 is classified as a pseudogene. There are 15 residues in the CDR3.